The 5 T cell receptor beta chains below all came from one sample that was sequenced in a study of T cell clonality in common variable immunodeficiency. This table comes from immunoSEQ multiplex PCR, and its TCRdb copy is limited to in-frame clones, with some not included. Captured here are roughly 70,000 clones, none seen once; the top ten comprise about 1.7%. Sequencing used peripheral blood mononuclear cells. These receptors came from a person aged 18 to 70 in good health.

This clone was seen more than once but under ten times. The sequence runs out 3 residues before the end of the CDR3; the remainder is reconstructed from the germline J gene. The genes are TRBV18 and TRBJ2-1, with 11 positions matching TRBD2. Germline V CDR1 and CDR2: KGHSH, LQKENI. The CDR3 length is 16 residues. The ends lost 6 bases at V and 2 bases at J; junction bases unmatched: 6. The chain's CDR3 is CASSHTSGGTYNEQFF. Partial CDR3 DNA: TGTGCCAGCTCCCACACTAGCGGGGGCACCTACAATGAG.

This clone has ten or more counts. CDR3 DNA (partial): TGTGCCAGCAGCTTAGCCTGGCGGGGACAGGGAGGAAGTGAG. Its protein is CASSLAWRGQGGSE. The complete CDR3 protein is CASSLAWRGQGGSEQFF. The chain carries TRBV7-6 and TRBJ2-1; TRBD1 agrees at 9 bases. The read gets to within 3 residues of the CDR3 end, and the germline J gene fills in the rest. Trimming cost V 0 bases and J 9 bases; bases outside gene matches: 12. CDR1 SGHVS and CDR2 FNYEAQ come from the germline V gene. This CDR3 comprises 17 residues.

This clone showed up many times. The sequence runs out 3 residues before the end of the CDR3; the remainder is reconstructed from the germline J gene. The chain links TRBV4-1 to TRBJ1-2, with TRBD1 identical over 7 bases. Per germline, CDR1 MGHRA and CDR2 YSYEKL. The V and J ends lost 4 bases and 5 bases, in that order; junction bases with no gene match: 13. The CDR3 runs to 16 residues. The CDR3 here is CASSPSGGGGGYGYTF. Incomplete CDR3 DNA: TGCGCCAGCAGCCCTTCCGGAGGGGGCGGAGGGTATGGC.

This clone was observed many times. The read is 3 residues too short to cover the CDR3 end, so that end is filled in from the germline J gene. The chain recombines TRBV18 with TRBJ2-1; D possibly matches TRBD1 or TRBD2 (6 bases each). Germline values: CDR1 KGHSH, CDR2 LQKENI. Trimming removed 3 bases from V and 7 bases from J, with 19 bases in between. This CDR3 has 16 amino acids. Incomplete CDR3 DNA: TGTGCCAGCTCACCCTGGGGATCGCAGGGGAGGAATGAG. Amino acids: CASSPWGSQGRNE. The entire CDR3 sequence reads CASSPWGSQGRNEQFF.

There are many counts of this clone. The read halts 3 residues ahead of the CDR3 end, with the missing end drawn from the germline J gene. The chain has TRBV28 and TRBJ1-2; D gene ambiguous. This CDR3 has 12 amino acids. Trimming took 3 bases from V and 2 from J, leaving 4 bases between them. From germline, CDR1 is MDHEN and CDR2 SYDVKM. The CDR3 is CASSFPNYGYTF. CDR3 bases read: TGTGCCAGCAGTTTTCCGAACTATGGC.